The rows below give T cell receptor beta chains drawn from one sample of a study of blood T cell repertoires in COVID-19. Assay: immunoSEQ multiplex PCR; the TCRdb copy retains only in-frame clones and omits some. The sample holds roughly 100,000 clones; around 83% are singletons and the top ten take about 16%. What was sequenced was peripheral blood. The source is a woman over 75 with acute or convalescent COVID-19. The CDR3 runs from the conserved cysteine through the conserved F or W. A D gene is named only where the DNA matches it firmly. For some rows the clone size is stated as once, few or many, or as a class when expanded; others skip it.

CDR3nt	CDR3aa	v_gene	j_gene	d_gene	abundance
TGTGCCAGCTCACCGCTAACTAGTTTCGGTGAGCAGTTCTTC	CASSPLTSFGEQFF	TRBV18	TRBJ2-1	NA	once
TGTGCTACGCTGTCGGGGGGGAATGAGCAGTTCTTC	CATLSGGNEQFF	TRBV6-5	TRBJ2-1	TRBD2	NA
TGTGCTAGTGGTCCTGGGACTAGCGGGAGCGCAGATACGCAGTATTTT	CASGPGTSGSADTQYF	TRBV12-5	TRBJ2-3	TRBD2	NA
TGCGCCAGCAGTGAGTCGACTCGCCATAACTATGGCTACACCTTC	CASSESTRHNYGYTF	TRBV10-1	TRBJ1-2	NA	NA
TGTGCCAGCAGTCGGCTTTGGACAGGAAATGAAAAACTGTTTTTT	CASSRLWTGNEKLFF	TRBV6-2/TRBV6-3	TRBJ1-4	TRBD1	once
TGTGCCAGTAGTAGACAGGCCCAAGAGGCTGAAGCTTTCTTT	CASSRQAQEAEAFF	TRBV19	TRBJ1-1	NA	NA
TGTGCCAGCAGTGAGGGGTCGGGAGAAGCTTTCTTT	CASSEGSGEAFF	TRBV25-1	TRBJ1-1	NA	NA
TGTGCCAGCAGCCAAGATGGGATCGGACAGGGTTTATCCTACGAGCAGTACTTC	CASSQDGIGQGLSYEQYF	TRBV14	TRBJ2-7	TRBD1	once
TGTGCCAGTAAGGGTGATGACAGGATTAATCAGCCCCAGCATTTT	CASKGDDRINQPQHF	TRBV19	TRBJ1-5	NA	few
TGTGCCAGCAGCTTAGGTGGTAGGTCAGGAGAGACCCAGTACTTC	CASSLGGRSGETQYF	TRBV7-2	TRBJ2-5	NA	NA
TGTGCCAGCAGTTGGGGACTGCTTGAAGCTTTCTTT	CASSWGLLEAFF	TRBV12-3/TRBV12-4	TRBJ1-1	NA	NA
TGTGCCAGCAGTGTCCATAACACTGAAGCTTTCTTT	CASSVHNTEAFF	TRBV2	TRBJ1-1	NA	NA
TGTGCCAGCAGCTTAGTGGTGTCGAGCGACGGGGAGCTGTTTTTT	CASSLVVSSDGELFF	TRBV7-2	TRBJ2-2	NA	NA
TGCGCCAGCAGCCAAGATCCCAGCGGGAGTTTTTACAATGAGCAGTTCTTC	CASSQDPSGSFYNEQFF	TRBV4-3	TRBJ2-1	TRBD2	NA
TGTGCCAGTAGGGTACCGGGACAAATAATTTTAAATCAGCCCCAGCATTTT	CASRVPGQIILNQPQHF	TRBV19	TRBJ1-5	NA	NA
TGTGCCACCAGCCCGGGACAGGGGTTTCGAGGGCAGCCCCAGCATTTT	CATSPGQGFRGQPQHF	TRBV24-1	TRBJ1-5	TRBD1	NA
TGTGCCAGCAGTTACCTAGACAGGGCGGGGGATACGCAGTATTTT	CASSYLDRAGDTQYF	TRBV6-6	TRBJ2-3	NA	NA
TGCGCCAGCAGCTTGCAGTCAGGGTCTGGAAACACCATATATTTT	CASSLQSGSGNTIYF	TRBV5-1	TRBJ1-3	NA	NA